Detailed here is one TCR beta chain. Its antigen remains undetermined. The cohort was made up of 650 to 700 healthy bone marrow donors. All cohort members were sampled while nominally healthy, although unrecorded immune exposures were likely present. The donor was CMV seropositive and was included in the group of some 290 seropositive cohort members. A peripheral blood sample was provided by each donor, and peripheral blood mononuclear cells were used for TCR beta sequencing. The Qiagen DNeasy Blood Extraction Kit was used to extract genomic DNA from the blood cell samples. This entry belongs to a study of cytomegalovirus exposure and HLA in healthy donors (dated by TCRdb to between 2016 and 2019). About the full investigation: According to an earlier analysis of 587 of the donors, about 179 million T cells yielded some 110 million unique TCR beta sequences and less than 300 Gb of sequence data. An earlier analysis of roughly 580 of the donors used high-throughput TCR beta sequencing to judge whether each TCR beta V gene segment behaved as functional or pseudogenic. Both class I and class II loci were covered by HLA typing, at four-digit resolution. Genome-wide SNP genotypes for about 55% of the 666 donors were used in a later genetic analysis, which treated that subset as a discovery cohort. To predict cytomegalovirus infection status, the study combined high-throughput TCR immunosequencing, statistical association of individual TCRs with disease status, and machine learning. The study profiled the T cell repertoires of around 700 subjects by immunosequencing and related them to cytomegalovirus serostatus. Every discovery cohort repertoire had been produced on one sequencing platform. The number of donors typed differed by locus, with about 629-630 for A, B, C, DRB1 and DQB1, approximately 500 for DQA1, 600 to 610 for DPA1, and 400 to 490 for DPB1. Among a few hundred genotyped donors of the cohort, an average of about 240,000 unique TCR beta nucleotide sequences were sequenced per donor, 15% to 20% of them non-productive. Donor age, sex, ethnicity and CMV serostatus were collected together with the repertoire data. A separate validation cohort of more than 100 different subjects was used in addition to the roughly 700-subject first cohort. An early release covering about 600 HLA-typed donors comprised about 300 gigabases of sequencing data and around 86 million unique TCR sequences. Rather than drawing on any new phenotypic data, the later analysis identified candidate immune exposures from TCR beta sequences and the way those sequences occurred across donors. The study aimed to test whether signatures of past pathogen exposure could be identified by cataloging public T cell receptors. A later analysis re-examined previously published TCR beta repertoires from 610 or so donors and added high-resolution HLA genotyping to investigate patterns of TCR occurrence. The genetic ancestry cluster associated with self-reported Caucasian donors included 81% of the approximately 400 genotyped donors. Five DR-DQ haplotypes were treated as single units for association and clustering because of strong linkage in the cohort.

For CDR1 and CDR2, the germline V gene lists SNHLY and FYNNEI. The junction carries 11 bases between V and J, which are trimmed by 2 bases and 4 bases respectively. The CDR3 has 14 amino acids, counting the end cysteine and phenylalanine. Only the CDR3 part of the read is kept: 42 bases, read in frame from the first base. What the research found in general, with its limitations: In an earlier analysis of approximately 590 of the donors, most TCR beta V segments appeared in productive rearrangements about 87% or about 30% of the time, broadly matching IMGT annotations. When HLA alleles, especially DR and DQ, strongly co-occurred, attributing TCR associations to individual alleles was difficult. In the study, around 150 TCR beta chains were listed as associated with cytomegalovirus. The presence/absence analyses assumed that sequencing depth was roughly uniform across donors, and that assumption may not be true. Because HLA typing was missing for some donors at each locus, association tests included only the typed subset. Most CMV-associated TCR beta chains appeared to be HLA-restricted in a later analysis, and the HLA associations seemed to be driven largely by CMV exposure. In vitro tests confirmed that a few of the cytomegalovirus-associated TCR beta chains recognize cytomegalovirus antigens. For the cohort, immune exposure information was limited to CMV serostatus. According to a later analysis, TCR association rates differed among HLA loci, with DRB1 alleles showing the most associated TCRs and HLA-C alleles showing the fewest. In a later genetic analysis, a missense DCLRE1C variant was associated with V-gene and J-gene trimming of TCR beta chains, and the association was replicated in an independent cohort. Specific HLA alleles were associated with some 15,000 TCR beta sequences at a false discovery rate of 0.05 in a later analysis. Some IMGT-functional V segments, including TRBV6-2 and TRBV6-3, could not be distinguished by the 87-base-pair reads and were therefore excluded. The authors suggested that the approach could potentially be generalized to other disease states and immunological phenotypes. Compared with the approximately 710-donor mean, donors in an Asian-associated ancestry cluster had fewer N-insertions in productive TCRs, according to a later genetic analysis. Compared with equally common non-associated chains, HLA-associated TCR beta chains in a later analysis were more clonally expanded and had lower generation probabilities. Most TCR sequences were seen in very few donors, while some public TCRs were found in many individuals. A later analysis reported that several top co-occurrence clusters appeared linked to parvovirus B19, influenza, CMV and Epstein-Barr virus. A further reported finding was that TCR beta sequences accurately predicted the HLA-A and HLA-B alleles for most subjects in the first cohort. This cohort had only TCR beta chains sequenced, and the lack of alpha or paired-chain data limited which features could be detected. The earlier analysis of some 560 of the donors excluded 15 to 20 rarely observed V segments, including chromosome 9 orphons, because counts were too low. Cytomegalovirus status was reported to be diagnosed by the classifier with high specificity and sensitivity in both the original and validation cohorts. A group of highly shared sequence variants was considered likely to be a technical artifact of the sequencing pipeline. Correlated functional status among segregating V segments might be attributable to linkage disequilibrium, but an unknown experimental factor could not be ruled out.

The library was obtained by the immunoSEQ multiplex PCR assay. A mixture of 60 forward primers for TCR Vbeta segments and 13 reverse primers for TCR Jbeta segments was used in the multiplex PCR. A multiplex PCR assay on genomic DNA amplified the CDR3 region of rearranged TCR beta genes. Amplified TCR beta libraries were sequenced as 87-base-pair reads on the Illumina HiSeq System. The original pipeline was this. In a later analysis, 80 million or so unique TCR beta chains were counted across the roughly 700 repertoires, and roughly 11 million of these chains were shared by at least two donors. Raw reads were error-corrected and collapsed into unique sequences by a nearest-neighbor algorithm in which closely related sequences were merged to remove PCR and sequencing errors. V, D and J gene segments were assigned by aligning CDR3 sequences to IMGT reference sequences. For a sequence to be retained, a match of at least six nucleotides was required to both a V gene segment and a J gene segment. A rearrangement was called productive if the CDR3 had no stop codons and remained in frame with V and J, and every other rearrangement was called non-productive. CDR3 was defined by IMGT convention, running from the second conserved V-encoded cysteine to the conserved J-encoded phenylalanine. Sequences without an unambiguous match to a single V gene segment were excluded from the earlier analysis of approximately 600 of the donors. In an earlier analysis of approximately 550 of the donors, V segments were called functional above 56.7% productive rearrangements and were called segregating when the between-donor standard deviation exceeded 5%. A statistical classification framework was built to diagnose cytomegalovirus status from the catalog of TCR beta chain sequences. A later analysis assigned V and J genes by comparing TCR nucleotide sequences with IMGT/GENE-DB human TR gene sequences. A later analysis assigned CDR3 sequences and most-parsimonious VDJ recombination scenarios with the TCRdist pipeline. In a later analysis, each TCR beta chain was defined by its CDR3 amino acid sequence together with its V-gene family, and reads without a unique V-gene family were excluded. In a later analysis, around 650 highly shared, low-generation-probability nucleotide sequences were removed to address suspected cross-contamination and a sequencing artifact. A later analysis calculated a clonal expansion index for each public chain from normalized within-repertoire ranks of inferred template counts. Generation probabilities in a later analysis came from a VDJ recombination model fitted to out-of-frame rearrangements, and those results were checked against IGoR. A later analysis scored TCR-TCR, TCR-HLA and TCR-CMV co-occurrence with hypergeometric tests, applying a repertoire-size bias correction to TCR pairs. In a later analysis, false discovery rates were estimated by permuting HLA or CMV assignments 20 times. In a later analysis, co-occurring TCRs were grouped with DBSCAN, and TCRdist sequence similarity was added when clustering was performed within HLA-allele-positive subsets. Co-occurrence clustering excluded repertoires with fewer than 30,000 or more than 120,000 public chains, plus five with anomalous nucleotide sharing. This is the immuneACCESS table as TCRdb keeps it, with only in-frame sequences that have V and J called. A part of the clones is gone; compared with another copy, unresolved V genes explain less than half, and the rest is unexplained. That table gives V, J and clone size, and the DNA gave D and trimming. The table for this sample shows 68,000 or so clones. The ten largest account for 7.5% of the sample.

The sequenced material came from PBMCs. The TCR sequence derives from a female donor in good health and CMV-seropositive. Recombination linked TRBV2 to TRBJ1-1; 5 matching bases give a weak D call of TRBD1. CDR3 sequence: CASSEQQGGTEAFF. The nucleotide sequence is TGTGCCAGCAGTGAACAGCAGGGAGGCACTGAAGCTTTCTTT.